Shown below are 29 T cell receptor beta chains from a single sample sequenced in a study of shared clonotypes between healthy human individuals (dated by TCRdb to the early 2020s). Library construction relied on the immunoSEQ multiplex PCR assay. TCRdb re-hosts the immuneACCESS table, in-frame sequences only. Its copies lack some clones; in the studies checked, an unresolved V gene accounts for under half of them, and the cause for the rest is not known. The sample yields more than 2 million clones; less than 95% were counted once. Approximately 1.2% of the sample goes to the ten largest clones. CD8 naive samples were CD45RO-negative cells positively selected for CCR7, giving a CD45RA+CCR7+ population that excluded TemRA cells. The specimen was naive CD8+ T cells sorted from blood. What this sample's cell subset or site label stands for: CD45RA+CCR7+. The receptors come from a man aged 18 to 29 in good health.

In its sample, this clone was seen a few times. The chain combines TRBV29-1 with TRBJ1-2; 8 bases are a match to TRBD1. With 6 bases clipped from V and 4 bases from J, the junction kept 4 bases outside the gene matches. The CDR3 covers 12 residues. Germline CDR1 reads SQVTM; CDR2 reads ANQGSEA. The CDR3 loop reads CSVPDRGYGYTF. DNA of the CDR3: TGCAGCGTGCCCGACAGGGGCTATGGCTACACCTTC.

This clone was detected once. The gene calls are TRBV10-2 and TRBJ2-7; 14 bases fit TRBD2. The length of the CDR3 is 18 residues. Germline lookup yields CDR1 WSHSY and CDR2 SAAADI. The V gene end was trimmed by 2 bases and the J gene end by 6 bases; junction bases not matched to a gene: 12. CDR3 DNA: TGCGCCAGCAGTGAGATGCCCGGGACTAGCGGGAGAACGGGCGAGCAGTACTTC. It encodes CASSEMPGTSGRTGEQYF.

The chain employs TRBV2 and TRBJ2-1; D may be TRBD1 (6 bases). With 4 bases removed from V and 4 bases from J, the gap between germline ends came to 11 bases. The CDR3 sequence is 14 residues long. CDR1 SNHLY and CDR2 FYNNEI come from the germline V gene. CDR3 in DNA: TGTGCCAGCAGTGTGGGGACAATGTACAATGAGCAGTTCTTC. This gives the protein CASSVGTMYNEQFF.

This clone appeared a single time. This chain links TRBV7-8 with TRBJ2-1; 7 bases fit TRBD1. The CDR3 length is 14 residues. J gave up 6 bases and V 3 bases, and 5 bases lay outside the gene matches. Germline lookup yields CDR1 SGHVS and CDR2 FQNEAQ. CDR3 region: CASSFPDRINEQFF. The CDR3 DNA reads as TGTGCCAGCAGCTTCCCGGACAGGATCAATGAGCAGTTCTTC.

A single count supports this clone. The chain recombines TRBV6-5 with TRBJ2-4, with TRBD1 matching 9 bases. The CDR3 contains 15 residues. The J segment lost 3 bases and the V segment lost 6 bases, leaving 6 bases of the junction unmatched. Germline V gene data show CDR1 as MNHEY and CDR2 as SVGAGI. The CDR3 protein is CASSETGGVKNIQYF. The CDR3 coding sequence is TGTGCCAGCAGCGAAACAGGGGGCGTCAAAAACATTCAGTACTTC.

The chain couples TRBV4-3 to TRBJ2-7; 11 bases align to TRBD2. The CDR3 is made up of 17 amino acids. Trimming removed 4 bases from V and 0 bases from J; junction bases left unmatched: 8. Per the germline V gene, CDR1 is LGHNA and CDR2 is YSLEER. CDR3 DNA: TGCGCCAGCAGCCGAGGGACTAGCGGTATTAGCTCCTACGAGCAGTACTTC. This translates into CASSRGTSGISSYEQYF.

The chain is built from TRBV6-1 and TRBJ1-3; no clear D gene. The CDR3 consists of 15 residues. Per the germline V gene, CDR1 is MNHNS and CDR2 is SASEGT. V gave up 4 bases and J gave up 0 bases, with 10 bases separating them. The CDR3 is CASSVVRTSGNTIYF. Here the CDR3 DNA reads TGTGCCAGCAGTGTAGTTAGGACCTCTGGAAACACCATATATTTT.

V gene TRBV6-5 combines with J gene TRBJ2-2; D ambiguous. V lost 6 bases to trimming and J lost 2 bases, with 7 bases between them. Germline CDR1 MNHEY, CDR2 SVGAGI. This CDR3 region has 13 residues. The CDR3 nucleotides read TGTGCCAGCAGGGCCTCCAACACCGGGGAGCTGTTTTTT. Its protein is CASRASNTGELFF.

Of note for this clone: Other DNA sequences of this sample code for an identical CDR3. The genes are TRBV7-9 and TRBJ2-7; D ambiguous. CDR3 length: 12 residues. V was pared by 2 bases and J by 1 base, with 3 bases between. Germline V gene lookup returns CDR1 SEHNR and CDR2 FQNEAQ (reference sequence). The CDR3: CASSLSSYEQYF. CDR3 DNA: TGTGCCAGCAGCTTATCGTCCTACGAGCAGTACTTC.

J is TRBJ2-5 and V is TRBV7-3; D gene uncertain. Germline values: CDR1 SGHTA, CDR2 FQGTGA. The CDR3 is 13 amino acids. Trimming removed 4 bases at V and 2 bases at J, with 8 bases between. The CDR3 loop is CASSSDAQETQYF. CDR3 nucleotides: TGTGCCAGCAGCTCGGACGCACAAGAGACCCAGTACTTC.

The chain employs TRBV4-1 and TRBJ1-2, with D uncertain. The CDR3 runs 17 residues. CDR1 MGHRA and CDR2 YSYEKL come from the germline V gene. V lost 1 base and J lost 0, with 15 bases in between. For the CDR3, the DNA is TGCGCCAGCAGCCAAGCGTACCCAGGTACAGCTAACTATGGCTACACCTTC. Amino acid sequence: CASSQAYPGTANYGYTF.

The chain links TRBV14 to TRBJ2-7; 7 bases align to TRBD2. CDR3 length equals 14 residues. Germline V lookup: CDR1 SGHDN, CDR2 FVKESK. Trimming at V came to 4 bases and at J to 0 bases, leaving 3 bases not matched to a gene. The CDR3 bases are TGTGCCAGCAGCCCACTAGCGTTCTCCTACGAGCAGTACTTC. The encoded protein is CASSPLAFSYEQYF.

In this sample, this clone turned up once. V gene TRBV6-6 combines with J gene TRBJ2-5; 9 bases are a match to TRBD1. This CDR3 is built from 16 residues. Germline loops: CDR1 MNHNY, CDR2 SVGAGI (reference sequence). V gave up 4 bases and J gave up 5 bases; unmatched junction bases: 11. For the CDR3, the DNA is TGTGCCAGCAGTTTTCTACCCGGGACAGGGAAGGAGACCCAGTACTTC. This sequence encodes CASSFLPGTGKETQYF.

A word on this clone: At one of its ends the junction is not consistent with the germline gene, which may arise from a read error. This chain uses TRBV7-7 with TRBJ2-1; TRBD1 is a possible D gene (5 bases). CDR3 size: 15 residues. The germline gives CDR1 SSHAT, CDR2 FNYEAQ (reference sequence). The CDR3 DNA follows: TGTGCTAGCAGCTTAGGGTCCAGGGCAGACAATGAGCAGTTCTTC. Protein: CASSLGSRADNEQFF.

V usage is TRBV2 and J usage is TRBJ2-7; 13 bases match TRBD2. The V gene's germline CDR1 is SNHLY and CDR2 FYNNEI. The V segment lost 6 bases and the J segment 3 bases; nucleotides outside the gene matches: 2. There are 14 residues in the CDR3. The DNA for the CDR3 is TGTGCCAGCAGGGGGACTAGCGGGGACTACGAGCAGTACTTC. This translates into CASRGTSGDYEQYF. Drawing the rest from reference TRBV2 and TRBJ2-7, the complete variable domain is EPEVTQTPSHQVTQMGQEVILRCVPISNHLYFYWYRQILGQKVEFLVSFYNNEISEKSEIFDDQFSVERPDGSNFTLKIRSTKLEDSAMYFCASRGTSGDYEQYFGPGTRLTVT.

The gene calls are TRBV27 and TRBJ1-1, with 7 nucleotides matching TRBD1. V gave up 5 bases and J gave up 3 bases; unmatched junction bases: 9. CDR1 is MNHEY and CDR2 is SMNVEV in the germline V gene (reference sequence). The length of the CDR3 is 15 residues. CDR3 loop: CASSPRQGRHTEAFF. For the CDR3, the DNA is TGTGCCAGCAGTCCGAGACAGGGAAGGCACACTGAAGCTTTCTTT.

This chain connects TRBV7-9 to TRBJ2-1, with 11 bases matching TRBD2. With V trimmed by 5 bases and J by 8 bases, 8 bases remained unmatched. CDR1 is SEHNR, CDR2 FQNEAQ, per germline (reference sequence). The CDR3 sequence is 15 residues long. The CDR3 sequence: CASSPASGRLDEQFF. CDR3 in DNA: TGTGCCAGCAGCCCCGCTAGCGGGAGGTTAGATGAGCAGTTCTTC.

The CDR3 DNA follows: TGTGCCAGCAGCGTAGATTCGGGGGCCGGCGAGACCCAGTACTTC. Its translation: CASSVDSGAGETQYF. The chain links TRBV9 to TRBJ2-5; D could derive from TRBD1 or TRBD2 (6 bases each). The V end was cut by 0 bases, the J end by 5 bases, with 14 bases between. This CDR3 spans 15 amino acids. Per germline, CDR1 SGDLS and CDR2 YYNGEE.

The J gene is TRBJ2-7, the V gene TRBV19; 8 nucleotides align to TRBD2. The CDR3 loop spans 15 amino acids. Trimming cost V 7 bases and J 6 bases; bases outside gene matches: 14. Per the germline V gene, CDR1 is LNHDA and CDR2 is SQIVND (reference sequence). The CDR3 bases are TGTGCCAGTACCCCTTCGGGAGCGGGAGATCTCGAGCAGTACTTC. Protein sequence: CASTPSGAGDLEQYF.

V is TRBV7-6 and J is TRBJ2-7; possible D gene TRBD1, 5 bases. V shed 5 bases and J shed 3 bases, with 17 bases lying between them. Germline CDR1 and CDR2: SGHVS and FNYEAQ. This CDR3 comprises 15 residues. The CDR3 nucleotides are TGTGCCAGCAGCAGGGGCCAGGACCCCTTCTACGAGCAGTACTTC. It translates to CASSRGQDPFYEQYF.

The V gene is TRBV5-4, the J gene TRBJ2-7, with 14 bases matching TRBD2. This CDR3 is 15 amino acids long. Germline V gene lookup returns CDR1 SGHNT and CDR2 YYREEE (reference sequence). The V and J ends lost 4 bases and 3 bases, in that order; junction bases with no gene match: 3. CDR3 bases: TGTGCCAGCAGCGGGGGGACTAGCGGGAGCTACGAGCAGTACTTC. Translated: CASSGGTSGSYEQYF.

CDR3 coding DNA: TGCGCCAGCAGCTTGGAATATGCACTTTCCGCTATGAACACTGAAGCTTTCTTT. It specifies CASSLEYALSAMNTEAFF. This rearrangement joins TRBV5-1 to TRBJ1-1; D unclear. Between the trimmed V and J ends, which lost 0 bases and 0 bases, there was a span of 18 bases. The length of the CDR3 is 18 residues. Germline-derived CDR1 and CDR2 are SGHRS and YFSETQ. Full variable domain (rest looked up from reference TRBV5-1 and TRBJ1-1): KAGVTQTPRYLIKTRGQQVTLSCSPISGHRSVSWYQQTPGQGLQFLFEYFSETQRNKGNFPGRFSGRQFSNSRSEMNVSTLELGDSALYLCASSLEYALSAMNTEAFFGQGTRLTVV.

The genes are TRBV11-2 and TRBJ2-7, with 15 bases identical to TRBD2. The V segment lost 3 bases and the J segment 6 bases; nucleotides outside the gene matches: 9. Germline V gene lookup returns CDR1 SGHAT and CDR2 FQNNGV. This CDR3 contains 17 residues. The CDR3 reads CASSFQKGTSGRSEQYF. The CDR3 DNA reads as TGTGCCAGCAGCTTTCAAAAAGGGACTAGCGGGAGGAGCGAGCAGTACTTC. Variable domain in full (rest from reference TRBV11-2 and TRBJ2-7): EAGVAQSPRYKIIEKRQSVAFWCNPISGHATLYWYQQILGQGPKLLIQFQNNGVVDDSQLPKDRFSAERLKGVDSTLKIQPAKLEDSAVYLCASSFQKGTSGRSEQYFGPGTRLTVT.

The V call is TRBV13, the J call TRBJ2-2; D gene unclear. V was pared by 5 bases and J by 0 bases, with 16 bases between. The CDR3 length is 17 residues. Germline CDR1 and CDR2: PRHDT and FYEKMQ (reference sequence). Written as DNA, the CDR3 is TGTGCCAGCAGCCCCTTGAACGACATCGCGAACACCGGGGAGCTGTTTTTT. Translated, it gives CASSPLNDIANTGELFF.

V gene TRBV27 combines with J gene TRBJ2-3, with 7 positions matching TRBD2. In germline, CDR1 is MNHEY, CDR2 SMNVEV (reference sequence). V shed 3 bases, J shed 2 bases, and the junction held 5 bases outside the gene matches. The CDR3 contains 15 residues. CDR3 residues: CASSLWEGITDTQYF. Written as DNA, the CDR3 is TGTGCCAGCAGTTTGTGGGAGGGGATCACAGATACGCAGTATTTT.

The gene calls are TRBV9 and TRBJ1-2, with unresolved D. This CDR3 is 14 amino acids long. Germline V CDR1 and CDR2: SGDLS, YYNGEE. V lost 0 bases to trimming and J lost 0 bases, with 6 bases between them. CDR3 amino acids: CASSVGQSNYGYTF. DNA for the CDR3: TGTGCCAGCAGCGTAGGCCAGTCTAACTATGGCTACACCTTC.

This clone was observed a handful of times. The V gene is TRBV2, the J gene TRBJ2-5; D uncertain. V lost 4 bases and J lost 1, with 4 bases in between. CDR1 and CDR2 from the germline V gene are SNHLY and FYNNEI. The CDR3 is 12 amino acids. CDR3 sequence reads: CASSGVQETQYF. The CDR3 DNA is TGTGCCAGCAGTGGGGTCCAAGAGACCCAGTACTTC.

This clone came up once. J is TRBJ2-7 and V is TRBV2; 9 bases match TRBD2. Germline V gene lookup returns CDR1 SNHLY and CDR2 FYNNEI. J gave up 7 bases and V 5 bases, and 9 bases lay outside the gene matches. This CDR3 is 14 amino acids long. The CDR3 loop reads CASSPPAGGLEQYF. The CDR3 region has the DNA TGTGCCAGCAGTCCTCCTGCGGGAGGGCTGGAGCAGTACTTC.

This chain links TRBV21-1 with TRBJ2-3. TRBV21-1 counts as a pseudogene. There are 16 residues in the CDR3. CDR3 sequence: CASSKDRGVSTDTQYF. The CDR3 nucleotides read TGTGCCAGCAGCAAAGATCGGGGCGTCAGCACAGATACGCAGTATTTT.